The entry that follows covers one T cell receptor (beta chain) sequence. CDR3 size: 13 residues. The data stem from a study of control samples from healthy donors and cancer patients. TCRdb keeps only in-frame clones here, not all; method: immunoSEQ multiplex PCR. The table has approximately 19,000 clones, 84% seen once. Sequenced material: PBMCs. V and J are TRBV21-1 and TRBJ2-7; the table's D call TRBD2 went unverified against the DNA. TRBV21-1 is noted as a pseudogene. This TCR derives from a woman between 70 and 85 years old with lung cancer. Written as DNA, the CDR3 is TGTGCCAGCAGCAAAAGGGCTTCGGGAGAGCAGTACTTC. This sequence encodes CASSKRASGEQYF.